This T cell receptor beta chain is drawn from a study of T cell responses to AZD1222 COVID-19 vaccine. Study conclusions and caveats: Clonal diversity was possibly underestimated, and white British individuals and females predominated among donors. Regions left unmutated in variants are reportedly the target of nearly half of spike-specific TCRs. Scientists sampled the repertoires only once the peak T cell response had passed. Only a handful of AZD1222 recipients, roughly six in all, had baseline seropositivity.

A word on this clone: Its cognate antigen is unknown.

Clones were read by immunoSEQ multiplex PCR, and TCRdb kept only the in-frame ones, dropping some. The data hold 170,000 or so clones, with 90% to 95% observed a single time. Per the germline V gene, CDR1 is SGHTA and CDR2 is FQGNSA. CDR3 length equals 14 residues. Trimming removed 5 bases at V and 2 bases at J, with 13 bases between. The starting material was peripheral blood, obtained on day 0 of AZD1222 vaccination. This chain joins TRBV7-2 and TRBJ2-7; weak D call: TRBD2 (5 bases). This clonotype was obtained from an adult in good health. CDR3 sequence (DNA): TGTGCCAGCAGCCCGACTATGGGAGCCTACGAGCAGTACTTC. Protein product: CASSPTMGAYEQYF.